Sequencing of this T cell receptor beta chain was carried out in a study of control samples from healthy donors and cancer patients. This CDR3 region has 15 residues. The germline V gene encodes CDR1 SGDLS and CDR2 YYNGEE. V gave up 0 bases and J gave up 4 bases, with 12 bases separating them. Repertoires were generated with immunoSEQ multiplex PCR, while TCRdb's copy carries only in-frame clones and drops some. The sample carries approximately 160,000 clones, 80% to 95% recorded once. This sequence was found in a woman aged 30 to 39 in good health. V and J are TRBV9 and TRBJ2-3, with D possibly TRBD2 on 5 matching bases. The sequenced sample consisted of blood. CDR3 loop: CASSVGTSLPDTQYF. For the CDR3, the DNA is TGTGCCAGCAGCGTAGGAACTAGTTTGCCAGATACGCAGTATTTT.